Each of the 23 T cell receptor beta chains below was sequenced from the same sample in a study of naive and memory T cell subsets. The beta constant-region primer was an equimolar mix of two oligonucleotides covering TRBC1 and TRBC2. Ligated cDNA was amplified by four rounds of PCR with nested alpha and beta constant-region primers and SP2. In TCRdb, the UMI-ligation and nested PCR reads were re-called with MiXCR into one record per CDR3 protein. Of around 140,000 distinct CDR3 sequences listed, roughly 22% are singletons. These receptors have no identified antigens. Findings and caveats of the study: Naive repertoires, especially CD8, held a few larger clonotypes, possibly memory cells re-expressing CD45RA.

Sequenced sample: naive CD4+ T cells from blood. Receptor source: a human donor in good health.

This chain connects TRBV7-2 to TRBJ1-4, with D possibly matching TRBD1 (5 bases). Germline-derived CDR1 and CDR2 are SGHTA and FQGNSA. The CDR3 loop spans 15 amino acids. V gave up 5 bases and J gave up 5 bases, with 15 bases separating them. CDR3 region: CASSGSRRGNEKLFF. CDR3 DNA sequence: TGTGCCAGCAGCGGGAGCCGGCGGGGGAATGAAAAACTGTTTTTT. Combining the CDR3 with reference TRBV7-2 and TRBJ1-4 gives the whole variable domain GAGVSQSPSNKVTEKGKDVELRCDPISGHTALYWYRQSLGQGLEFLIYFQGNSAPDKSGLPSDRFSAERTGGSVSTLTIQRTQQEDSAVYLCASSGSRRGNEKLFFGSGTQLSVL.

The CDR3 loop reads CASSFFIGKTGELFF. CDR3 nucleotide sequence: TGTGCCAGCAGTTTTTTTATCGGAAAGACCGGGGAGCTGTTTTTT. The rearrangement joins TRBV28 to TRBJ2-2; D gene ambiguous. Trimming left V 3 bases short and J 5 bases short, with 13 bases between. Per the germline V gene, CDR1 is MDHEN and CDR2 is SYDVKM. The CDR3 spans 15 residues.

This clonotype showed up many times. This chain joins TRBV11-2 and TRBJ2-1, with D uncertain. Germline-derived CDR1 and CDR2 are SGHAT and FQNNGV. V was cut by 5 bases and J by 4 bases, with 3 bases left in between. The CDR3 extends over 11 amino acids. DNA for the CDR3: TGTGCCAGCAGCATATACAATGAGCAGTTCTTC. The encoded protein is CASSIYNEQFF.

V is TRBV5-6 and J is TRBJ2-5, with TRBD2 matching 8 bases. The CDR3 spans 16 residues. Germline CDR1 reads SGHDT; CDR2 reads YYEEEE. Germline trimming cut 0 bases from V and 4 bases from J; bases unmatched to any gene: 8. CDR3 DNA sequence: TGTGCCAGCAGCTTGGTTAGGGGTAGCGGGACAGAGACCCAGTACTTC. Protein product: CASSLVRGSGTETQYF.

The rearrangement uses TRBV5-1 and TRBJ2-1; 8 bases are a match to TRBD2. CDR1 is SGHRS and CDR2 is YFSETQ in the germline V gene. V was clipped by 2 bases and J by 3 bases; unmatched bases: 16. CDR3 length: 19 residues. In DNA form, the CDR3 reads TGCGCCAGCAGCTTAGGAGTTAGCGGGATCTTCTTTCGCTACAATGAGCAGTTCTTC. Its protein product is CASSLGVSGIFFRYNEQFF.

V is TRBV7-9 and J is TRBJ2-2, with D uncertain. CDR1 is SEHNR and CDR2 is FQNEAQ in the germline V gene (reference sequence). The CDR3 is made up of 16 amino acids. Trimming pared 1 base from V and 6 bases from J, leaving 15 bases between. The CDR3 sequence is CASSLEGGVFPGELFF. The CDR3 bases are TGTGCCAGCAGCTTAGAGGGCGGTGTGTTTCCCGGGGAGCTGTTTTTT.

This clonotype was detected a few times. CDR3 in amino acids: CASRSRRDRVETQYF. DNA of the CDR3: TGTGCCAGCAGGTCACGCCGGGACAGGGTGGAGACCCAGTACTTC. The chain is built from TRBV6-5 and TRBJ2-5; 9 nucleotides align to TRBD1. The germline CDR1 and CDR2 sequences are MNHEY and SVGAGI. J gave up 5 bases and V 6 bases, and 10 bases lay outside the gene matches. The CDR3 is made up of 15 amino acids.

This clonotype was recorded a few times. The rearrangement joins TRBV12-3 or TRBV12-4 to TRBJ1-5, with D perhaps TRBD1 (6 bases). The CDR3 extends over 15 amino acids. V lost 0 bases to trimming and J lost 10 bases, with 16 bases between them. The CDR3 loop is CASSLASGALQPQHF. In nucleotides, the CDR3 is TGTGCCAGCAGTTTAGCTTCAGGGGCCCTGCAACCCCAGCATTTT.

The chain links TRBV28 to TRBJ2-3; D is possibly TRBD2 (7 bases). The CDR3 covers 14 residues. Trimming stripped 3 bases from V and 4 bases from J, with 11 bases between. Germline values: CDR1 MDHEN, CDR2 SYDVKM. The CDR3 reads CASSLGGRPDTQYF. CDR3 nucleotide sequence: TGTGCCAGCAGTTTGGGGGGGCGGCCAGATACGCAGTATTTT.

The chain joins TRBV30 to TRBJ2-1; perhaps TRBD2 as D (5 bases). Germline CDR1 and CDR2: GTSNPN and SVGIG (reference sequence). V lost 3 bases and J lost 9, with 12 bases in between. The length of the CDR3 is 12 residues. The CDR3 spells CAWRIGVPEQFF. CDR3 nucleotide sequence: TGTGCCTGGAGAATCGGGGTGCCTGAGCAGTTCTTC.

The chain carries TRBV6-1 and TRBJ2-4; D is perhaps TRBD1 or TRBD2 (5 bases each). Looked up from germline, CDR1 is MNHNS and CDR2 is SASEGT. Trimming removed 7 bases from V and 5 bases from J, with 15 bases in between. The CDR3 has 14 residues. The CDR3 reads CASTAWGGQNIQYF. As DNA, the CDR3 is TGTGCCAGCACGGCGTGGGGCGGGCAAAACATTCAGTACTTC.

The table lists this clonotype with a few counts. V usage is TRBV11-2 and J usage is TRBJ1-1; TRBD1 might be the D (5 bases). This CDR3 spans 15 amino acids. Per germline, CDR1 SGHAT and CDR2 FQNNGV. The V end lost 5 bases, the J end lost 0 bases, and 13 bases lay between the germline ends. In nucleotides, the CDR3 is TGTGCCAGCAGCCCCGTAGGGGCAGTGAACACTGAAGCTTTCTTT. Translation gives CASSPVGAVNTEAFF.

Remarks on this clonotype: A much larger clone differs from this one at a single base, so this may be a read error. This chain connects TRBV7-2 to TRBJ2-7, with D possibly being TRBD2 (6 bases). Germline CDR1 and CDR2: SGHTA and FQGNSA. This CDR3 spans 16 amino acids. CDR3 sequence (DNA): TGTGTCAGCAGTTCGCCGGAGGGGTCCATCTCCTACGAGCAGTACTTC. Protein sequence: CVSSSPEGSISYEQYF.

In this sample, this clonotype turned up a few times. This sequence joins TRBV19 and TRBJ1-1; D not certain. CDR3 length: 15 amino acids. V was cut by 0 bases and J by 2 bases, with 10 bases left in between. Germline V lookup: CDR1 LNHDA, CDR2 SQIVND (reference sequence). The CDR3 DNA reads as TGTGCCAGTAGTATAGAAAGGACGGCCAACACTGAAGCTTTCTTT. Its protein is CASSIERTANTEAFF.

This rearrangement joins TRBV5-1 to TRBJ1-4, with a tentative D call TRBD1 (5 bases). V dropped 3 bases and J dropped 4 bases, with 19 bases sitting between them. CDR3 length: 17 amino acids. Germline CDR1 SGHRS, CDR2 YFSETQ. The CDR3 spells CASSWTPIGADNEKLFF. The CDR3, as DNA: TGCGCCAGCAGCTGGACTCCAATAGGGGCCGATAATGAAAAACTGTTTTTT.

This chain uses TRBV20-1 with TRBJ1-5; D not resolved. Germline assignment: CDR1 DFQATT and CDR2 SNEGSKA (reference sequence). This CDR3 has 13 residues. The V and J ends lost 6 bases and 9 bases respectively, with 18 bases between them. CDR3 nucleotides: TGCAGTGCCGAGGCAGGTGTCGGGAGGCCCCAGCATTTT. Protein sequence: CSAEAGVGRPQHF.

In its sample, this clonotype was seen a few times. The chain joins TRBV7-2 to TRBJ2-5, with D unclear. CDR3 size: 16 residues. Germline V gives CDR1 SGHTA, CDR2 FQGNSA. V lost 5 bases and J lost 3, with 19 bases in between. The CDR3 region has the DNA TGTGCCAGCAGCCAAATGGGCAGGCGAAGGGAAGAGACCCAGTACTTC. Protein product: CASSQMGRRREETQYF.

The table lists this clonotype with a few counts. The DNA of the CDR3 is TGTGCCAGCAGCTTCAACCCCACGGAGGCTAGGGGTTCTGGGGCCAACGTCCTGACTTTC. Its protein product is CASSFNPTEARGSGANVLTF. The V gene is TRBV7-2, the J gene TRBJ2-6; D tentatively fits TRBD1 or TRBD2 (5 bases each). Germline values: CDR1 SGHTA, CDR2 FQGNSA. Trimming took off 3 bases at V and 1 base at J, with 22 bases between the two ends. CDR3 size: 20 residues.

In its sample, this clonotype was seen a few times. The rearrangement links TRBV24-1 to TRBJ2-2; D assignment may be TRBD1 or TRBD2 (7 bases each). The germline V gene encodes CDR1 KGHDR and CDR2 SFDVKD. Trimming took off 4 bases at V and 3 bases at J, with 11 bases between the two ends. The CDR3 totals 15 residues. The CDR3 coding sequence is TGTGCCACCAGTGACCCAGGGGGGGACACCGGGGAGCTGTTTTTT. This codes for CATSDPGGDTGELFF.

This clonotype was seen a few times. The gene calls are TRBV4-1 and TRBJ1-1; TRBD1 agrees at 11 bases. The CDR3 extends over 16 amino acids. Germline CDR1 and CDR2: MGHRA and YSYEKL. The V and J ends lost 2 bases and 6 bases, in that order; junction bases with no gene match: 8. The CDR3 here is CASSQIPGQGGAEAFF. The CDR3 DNA follows: TGCGCCAGCAGCCAAATTCCGGGACAGGGGGGTGCTGAAGCTTTCTTT.

The V gene is TRBV6-5, the J gene TRBJ2-1; TRBD2 aligns across 8 bases. Per germline, CDR1 MNHEY and CDR2 SVGAGI. Unmatched junction bases numbered 3, after V lost 2 bases and J lost 6 bases. This CDR3 is built from 14 residues. The CDR3 loop is CASSYRAGGNEQFF. For the CDR3, the DNA is TGTGCCAGCAGTTACAGGGCGGGGGGCAATGAGCAGTTCTTC.

The chain employs TRBV7-2 and TRBJ2-7; no reliable D call. Germline CDR1 is SGHTA and CDR2 is FQGNSA. The CDR3 sequence is 12 residues long. V gave up 4 bases and J gave up 3 bases, with 7 bases separating them. CDR3 nucleotides: TGTGCCAGCAGCTCGCAGCACTACGAGCAGTACTTC. Translating gives CASSSQHYEQYF.

This clonotype was counted between two and nine times. The rearrangement links TRBV3-1 to TRBJ2-6; D remains unclear. The CDR3 contains 15 residues. The V and J ends lost 1 base and 1 base respectively, with 5 bases between them. Germline V gene sequence: CDR1 LGHDT, CDR2 YNNKEL (reference sequence). CDR3 in DNA: TGTGCCAGCAGCCAAGTTTCGTCTGGGGCCAACGTCCTGACTTTC. Its translation is CASSQVSSGANVLTF.